The present TCR beta chain was sequenced within a study of graft-versus-host responses after intestinal transplantation. The study, taken as a whole, reports: GvH clones turned up in recipient marrow; some had shown up first in ileum or blood.

Only in-frame clones appear in the TCRdb table, and some are missing; sequencing was by immunoSEQ multiplex PCR. In the table there are more than 20,000 clones, about 88% of which are singletons. There are 15 residues in the CDR3. CDR1 and CDR2 from the germline V gene are MGHDK and SYGVNS. Deletions cut 5 bases from V and 8 bases from J, with 21 bases between. Remarks on this clone: What it binds is unknown.

The clonotype comes from a human patient who received an intestinal transplant, so some T cells may come from the graft donor. J is TRBJ1-2 and V is TRBV25-1; tentatively, D is TRBD1 (5 bases). Sequencing used PBMCs, obtained about 62 days after intestinal transplantation. The CDR3 here is CASSFAGTLSRGYTF. CDR3 DNA sequence: TGTGCCAGCAGTTTCGCAGGGACGCTGTCACGAGGCTACACCTTC.